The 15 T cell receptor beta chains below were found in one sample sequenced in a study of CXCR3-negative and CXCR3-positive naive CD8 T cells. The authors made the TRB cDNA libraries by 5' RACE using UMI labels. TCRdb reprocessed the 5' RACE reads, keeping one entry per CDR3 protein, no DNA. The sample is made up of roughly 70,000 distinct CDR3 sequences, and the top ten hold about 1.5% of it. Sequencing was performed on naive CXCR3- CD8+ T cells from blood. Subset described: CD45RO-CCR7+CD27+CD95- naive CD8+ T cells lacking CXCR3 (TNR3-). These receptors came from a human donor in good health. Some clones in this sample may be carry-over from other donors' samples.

This chain's CDR3 is CASSRTNSPNEKLFF. The V gene is TRBV7-6, the J gene TRBJ1-4. Germline-derived CDR1 and CDR2 are SGHVS and FNYEAQ. The CDR3 extends over 15 amino acids.

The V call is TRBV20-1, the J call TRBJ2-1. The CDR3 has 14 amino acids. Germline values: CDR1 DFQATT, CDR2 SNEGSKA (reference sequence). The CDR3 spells CSARVTLAGDEQFF.

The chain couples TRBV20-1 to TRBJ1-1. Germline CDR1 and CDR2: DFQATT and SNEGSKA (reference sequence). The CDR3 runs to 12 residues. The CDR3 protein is CSAPWGNTEAFF.

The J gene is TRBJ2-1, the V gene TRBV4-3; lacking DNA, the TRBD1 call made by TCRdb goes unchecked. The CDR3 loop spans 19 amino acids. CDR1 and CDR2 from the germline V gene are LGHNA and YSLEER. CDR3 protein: CASSQEGLSGGLSYNEQFF.

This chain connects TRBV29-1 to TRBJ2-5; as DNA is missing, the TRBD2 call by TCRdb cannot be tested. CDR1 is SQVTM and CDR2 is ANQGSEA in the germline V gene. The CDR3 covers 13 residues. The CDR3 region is CSVSPESPTEHDF.

This CDR3 reads CSARQAGLAGETQYF. V gene TRBV20-1 combines with J gene TRBJ2-5; lacking DNA, the TRBD2 call made by TCRdb goes unchecked. CDR1 and CDR2 (germline): DFQATT, SNEGSKA (reference sequence). The CDR3 sequence is 15 residues long.

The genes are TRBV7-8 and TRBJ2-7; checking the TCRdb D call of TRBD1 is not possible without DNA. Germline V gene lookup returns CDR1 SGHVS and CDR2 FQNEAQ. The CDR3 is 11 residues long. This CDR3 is CASSPGAEQYF.

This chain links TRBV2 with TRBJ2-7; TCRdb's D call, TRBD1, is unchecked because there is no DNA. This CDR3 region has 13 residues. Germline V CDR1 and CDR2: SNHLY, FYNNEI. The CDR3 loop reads CASREPGSYEQYF.

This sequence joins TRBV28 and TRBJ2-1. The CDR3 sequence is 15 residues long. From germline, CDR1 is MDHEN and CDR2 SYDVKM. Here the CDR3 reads CASSFLRDSYNEQFF. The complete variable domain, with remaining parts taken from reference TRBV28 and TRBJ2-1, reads DVKVTQSSRYLVKRTGEKVFLECVQDMDHENMFWYRQDPGLGLRLIYFSYDVKMKEKGDIPEGYSVSREKKERFSLILESASTNQTSMYLCASSFLRDSYNEQFFGPGTRLTVL.

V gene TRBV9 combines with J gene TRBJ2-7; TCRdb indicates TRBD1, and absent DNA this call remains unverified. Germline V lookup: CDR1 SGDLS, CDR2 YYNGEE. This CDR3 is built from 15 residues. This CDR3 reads CASSVLGTVGYEQYF.

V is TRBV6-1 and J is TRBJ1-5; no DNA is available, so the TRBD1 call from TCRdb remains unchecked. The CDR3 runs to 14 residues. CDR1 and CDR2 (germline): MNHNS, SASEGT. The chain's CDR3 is CASSGAGGNQPQNF.

CDR3 loop: CASTSGGGELFF. This sequence joins TRBV5-1 and TRBJ2-2; there is no DNA to check the TCRdb D call of TRBD2. This CDR3 contains 12 residues. Germline CDR1 reads SGHRS; CDR2 reads YFSETQ.

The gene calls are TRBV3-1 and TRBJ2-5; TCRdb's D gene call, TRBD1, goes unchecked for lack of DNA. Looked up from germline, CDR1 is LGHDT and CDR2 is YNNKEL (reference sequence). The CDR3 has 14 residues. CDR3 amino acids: CASSLDGQQETQYF.

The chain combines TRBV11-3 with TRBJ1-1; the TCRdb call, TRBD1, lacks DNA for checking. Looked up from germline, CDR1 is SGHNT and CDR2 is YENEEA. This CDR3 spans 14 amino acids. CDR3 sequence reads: CASSATGDGTEAFF.

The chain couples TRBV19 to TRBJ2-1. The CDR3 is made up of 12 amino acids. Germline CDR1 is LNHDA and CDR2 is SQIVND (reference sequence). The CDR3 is CASSIGVTEQFF.